Following are 27 T cell receptor beta chains from one sample sequenced in a study of blood T cell repertoires in COVID-19. Using immunoSEQ multiplex PCR, the repertoire was profiled, and TCRdb retains in-frame clones only, with some absent. The sample lists over 200,000 clones; 75% to 90% were seen once. The source material was PBMCs or T cells enriched from blood (not recorded which). The receptors derive from a man aged 35-49 years who had recovered from COVID-19.

This sequence joins TRBV12-3 or TRBV12-4 and TRBJ1-4; D may be TRBD1 (6 bases). The CDR3 spans 13 residues. Trimming shortened V by 3 bases and J by 13 bases, and 15 bases separated the two germline ends. The DNA of the CDR3 is TGTGCCAGCAGTTTGGGGGGGCTCACAGGACTGTTTTTT. As protein: CASSLGGLTGLFF.

The rearrangement uses TRBV5-1 and TRBJ2-2; 10 nucleotides line up with TRBD2. Per germline, CDR1 SGHRS and CDR2 YFSETQ. CDR3 size: 16 residues. V lost 4 bases to trimming and J lost 5 bases; unmatched junction nucleotides: 8. The CDR3 is CASSKAGGPGTGELFF. CDR3 DNA: TGCGCCAGCAGCAAAGCGGGAGGGCCCGGAACCGGGGAGCTGTTTTTT.

The chain has TRBV7-2 and TRBJ1-1; TRBD1 might be the D (5 bases). V dropped 1 base and J dropped 0 bases, with 9 bases sitting between them. The CDR3 consists of 15 residues. Germline CDR1 is SGHTA and CDR2 is FQGNSA. The CDR3 DNA follows: TGTGCCAGCAGCTTAGGGGGCCCAGTGAACACTGAAGCTTTCTTT. This translates into CASSLGGPVNTEAFF.

The chain joins TRBV10-3 to TRBJ2-1, with 11 bases lining up with TRBD2. This CDR3 contains 14 residues. Germline assignment: CDR1 ENHRY and CDR2 SYGVKD. The J segment lost 7 bases and the V segment lost 7 bases, leaving 6 bases of the junction unmatched. CDR3 sequence reads: CAIKGTSGVNEQFF. The DNA for the CDR3 is TGTGCCATCAAAGGGACTAGCGGCGTTAATGAGCAGTTCTTC.

This chain joins TRBV10-3 and TRBJ1-5; possibly TRBD1 for D (5 bases). The V end was cut by 10 bases, the J end by 4 bases, with 11 bases between. This CDR3 region has 12 residues. Germline loops: CDR1 ENHRY, CDR2 SYGVKD. CDR3 DNA sequence: TGTGCCACGGGTAAGGGGAATCAGCCCCAGCATTTT. The encoded protein is CATGKGNQPQHF.

This clone was seen only a few times. The CDR3 loop reads CAIRTGQNAYEQYF. The CDR3 DNA reads TGTGCCATACGGACCGGACAAAACGCCTACGAGCAGTACTTC. The chain uses TRBV6-5 and TRBJ2-7; D perhaps matches TRBD1 (5 bases). This CDR3 has 14 amino acids. The germline gives CDR1 MNHEY, CDR2 SVGAGI. V lost 10 bases to trimming and J lost 2 bases, with 18 bases between them.

The V call is TRBV19, the J call TRBJ1-5, with 11 bases lining up with TRBD1. The CDR3 consists of 15 residues. The germline V gene has CDR1 LNHDA and CDR2 SQIVND (reference sequence). J lost 8 bases, V lost 6 bases, and 9 bases had no gene match. CDR3 sequence reads: CASSSTGTGGEPQHF. CDR3 bases: TGTGCCAGTAGCTCTACCGGGACAGGGGGTGAGCCCCAGCATTTT.

The genes are TRBV27 and TRBJ1-5; D may be TRBD1 (5 bases). CDR3 length: 14 amino acids. Germline V CDR1 and CDR2: MNHEY, SMNVEV (reference sequence). Between the trimmed V and J ends, which lost 2 bases and 2 bases, there was a span of 7 bases. The CDR3 loop reads CASSLGRGNQPQHF. The CDR3 DNA sequence: TGTGCCAGCAGTTTAGGCAGGGGCAATCAGCCCCAGCATTTT.

The V gene is TRBV15, the J gene TRBJ2-7, with 10 bases fitting TRBD1. Germline V gene sequence: CDR1 LNHNV, CDR2 YYDKDF (reference sequence). The CDR3 has 15 residues. V dropped 2 bases and J dropped 2; count of bases not matched to a gene: 3. The CDR3 loop reads CATSRPGTGAYEQYF. The CDR3 DNA sequence: TGTGCCACCAGCAGACCCGGGACAGGGGCCTACGAGCAGTACTTC.

The chain couples TRBV27 to TRBJ2-2, with no clear D. This CDR3 has 13 residues. Trimming removed 3 bases at V and 1 base at J, with 3 bases between. The V gene's germline CDR1 is MNHEY and CDR2 SMNVEV (reference sequence). CDR3 in amino acids: CASSFLNTGELFF. In DNA form, the CDR3 reads TGTGCCAGCAGTTTTCTGAACACCGGGGAGCTGTTTTTT.

J is TRBJ2-7 and V is TRBV9; 13 bases are shared with TRBD2. The CDR3 extends over 16 amino acids. V was pared by 0 bases and J by 8 bases, with 8 bases of the junction left unmatched. Germline V gene lookup returns CDR1 SGDLS and CDR2 YYNGEE. CDR3 DNA sequence: TGTGCCAGCAGCGTAGCCCCAACCGGGACTAGCGGGAAGCAGTACTTC. Amino acid sequence: CASSVAPTGTSGKQYF.

The rearrangement links TRBV19 to TRBJ1-6; a weak D match, TRBD1 (5 bases). Germline assignment: CDR1 LNHDA and CDR2 SQIVND (reference sequence). Deletions cut 9 bases from V and 5 bases from J, with 17 bases between. The CDR3 has 15 amino acids. CDR3 region: CASRREGLNNSPLHF. The DNA for the CDR3 is TGTGCCAGCAGAAGAGAGGGACTCAATAATTCACCCCTCCACTTT.

The chain joins TRBV7-2 to TRBJ2-5, with TRBD2 identical over 9 bases. CDR3 length: 14 amino acids. Germline CDR1 and CDR2: SGHTA and FQGNSA. The ends lost 5 bases at V and 3 bases at J; junction bases unmatched: 4. CDR3 sequence reads: CASSPSGTKETQYF. CDR3 in DNA: TGTGCCAGCAGCCCTAGCGGGACCAAAGAGACCCAGTACTTC.

J is TRBJ2-1 and V is TRBV30, with D hard to call. Deletions cut 1 base from V and 0 bases from J, with 10 bases between. The CDR3 has 15 amino acids. Germline lookup yields CDR1 GTSNPN and CDR2 SVGIG (reference sequence). CDR3 bases: TGTGCCTGGAGTGCCGCCACGAGCTCCTACAATGAGCAGTTCTTC. This translates into CAWSAATSSYNEQFF.

J is TRBJ1-5 and V is TRBV5-5; D is unclear. The germline gives CDR1 SGHKS, CDR2 YYEKEE (reference sequence). Trimming took 3 bases from V and 3 from J, leaving 10 bases between them. The CDR3 has 14 amino acids. The DNA of the CDR3 is TGTGCCAGCAGCTACCCGGGGTCCAATCAGCCCCAGCATTTT. Translating it yields CASSYPGSNQPQHF.

The genes are TRBV18 and TRBJ1-3, with 7 bases fitting TRBD1. This CDR3 contains 16 residues. In germline, CDR1 is KGHSH, CDR2 LQKENI. The V segment lost 1 base and the J segment 3 bases; nucleotides outside the gene matches: 6. The CDR3 reads CASSPQRDSFGNTIYF. CDR3 nucleotides: TGTGCCAGCTCACCACAAAGGGACAGCTTTGGAAACACCATATATTTT. The full variable domain, with the rest looked up from reference TRBV18 and TRBJ1-3, is NAGVMQNPRHLVRRRGQEARLRCSPMKGHSHVYWYRQLPEEGLKFMVYLQKENIIDESGMPKERFSAEFPKEGPSILRIQQVVRGDSAAYFCASSPQRDSFGNTIYFGEGSWLTVV.

The chain employs TRBV4-3 and TRBJ2-1, with unresolved D. V shed 4 bases and J shed 4 bases, with 14 bases lying between them. Per germline, CDR1 LGHNA and CDR2 YSLEER. The CDR3 has 15 amino acids. This chain's CDR3 is CASSPTGGRYNEQFF. The CDR3 nucleotides read TGCGCCAGCAGCCCCACCGGCGGCCGATACAATGAGCAGTTCTTC.

This clone was recorded a few times. The chain recombines TRBV6-5 with TRBJ1-5, with a tentative D call TRBD1 (6 bases). CDR3 size: 15 residues. Per the germline V gene, CDR1 is MNHEY and CDR2 is SVGAGI. Trimming stripped 2 bases from V and 2 bases from J, with 10 bases between. CDR3 nucleotides: TGTGCCAGCAGTTACGGCTCAGGGGGCAATCAGCCCCAGCATTTT. It codes for CASSYGSGGNQPQHF.

The chain carries TRBV18 and TRBJ2-7, with TRBD1 matching over 8 bases. The CDR3 loop spans 14 amino acids. With V trimmed by 2 bases and J by 5 bases, 5 bases remained unmatched. CDR1 and CDR2 (germline): KGHSH, LQKENI. The CDR3 DNA reads as TGTGCCAGCTCACCAGGGCAGGGGGCCCACGAGCAGTACTTC. It codes for CASSPGQGAHEQYF.

The chain has TRBV25-1 and TRBJ2-3; 8 positions agree with TRBD2. CDR3 size: 14 residues. V shed 2 bases, J shed 3 bases, and the junction held 1 base outside the gene matches. Per germline, CDR1 MGHDK and CDR2 SYGVNS. The CDR3, as DNA: TGTGCCAGCAGTGAAGGACTAGCAACAGATACGCAGTATTTT. Its protein is CASSEGLATDTQYF.

V usage is TRBV4-2 and J usage is TRBJ2-1; 9 nucleotides match TRBD2. The CDR3 covers 16 residues. Germline V CDR1 and CDR2: LGHNA, YNFKEQ. J was trimmed by 2 bases and V by 5 bases; bases with no gene match: 7. The CDR3 DNA sequence: TGTGCCAGCAGCGCCATACTAGCGGGTCCCTACAATGAGCAGTTCTTC. This encodes CASSAILAGPYNEQFF.

This chain joins TRBV19 and TRBJ2-7; 7 bases map to TRBD1. This CDR3 has 15 amino acids. Germline V gene sequence: CDR1 LNHDA, CDR2 SQIVND (reference sequence). V dropped 1 base and J dropped 3; count of bases not matched to a gene: 6. The CDR3 loop reads CASSIGDSEVYEQYF. The CDR3 region has the DNA TGTGCCAGTAGTATAGGGGACAGTGAAGTCTACGAGCAGTACTTC.

This chain uses TRBV3-1 (or the pseudogene TRBV3-2) with TRBJ1-1; a weak D match, TRBD1 (6 bases). V lost 6 bases and J lost 8, with 19 bases in between. The CDR3 spans 14 residues. The V gene's germline CDR1 is LGHDT and CDR2 YNNKEL (reference sequence). DNA of the CDR3: TGTGCCAGCAGTTTAACCTTGGGGACAAACGAAGCTTTCTTT. This translates into CASSLTLGTNEAFF.

This rearrangement joins TRBV13 to TRBJ1-5; TRBD1 matches at 7 bases. The J segment lost 3 bases and the V segment lost 4 bases, leaving 6 bases of the junction unmatched. Germline assignment: CDR1 PRHDT and CDR2 FYEKMQ (reference sequence). The CDR3 has 15 amino acids. The CDR3 DNA reads as TGTGCCAGCAGCTCGAGCAGGGGGGTCAATCAGCCCCAGCATTTT. It translates to CASSSSRGVNQPQHF.

This chain links TRBV4-1 with TRBJ2-7; TRBD2 matches at 11 bases. The junction had 13 bases not matched to a gene; V was cut back by 0 bases and J by 9 bases. CDR1 is MGHRA and CDR2 is YSYEKL in the germline V gene. The CDR3 is 17 residues long. DNA for the CDR3: TGCGCCAGCAGCCAAGACTCACTAGCGGGAGTTAGGTCCGGGCAGTACTTC. This codes for CASSQDSLAGVRSGQYF.

V gene TRBV28 combines with J gene TRBJ2-1, with TRBD2 matching 8 bases. Trimming took 6 bases from V and 9 from J; bases not matched to a gene: 10. The CDR3 has 14 amino acids. Germline V gene sequence: CDR1 MDHEN, CDR2 SYDVKM. The CDR3 sequence: CASSRRREALEQFF. CDR3 DNA sequence: TGTGCCAGCAGCCGGCGGCGGGAGGCCCTTGAGCAGTTCTTC.

The chain uses TRBV10-3 and TRBJ2-2; TRBD2 agrees at 7 bases. The V segment lost 3 bases and the J segment 6 bases; nucleotides outside the gene matches: 7. The CDR3 is 15 residues long. CDR1 and CDR2 from the germline V gene are ENHRY and SYGVKD. CDR3 sequence: CAISEGRASPGELFF. CDR3 coding DNA: TGTGCCATCAGTGAAGGGAGGGCCAGTCCCGGGGAGCTGTTTTTT.